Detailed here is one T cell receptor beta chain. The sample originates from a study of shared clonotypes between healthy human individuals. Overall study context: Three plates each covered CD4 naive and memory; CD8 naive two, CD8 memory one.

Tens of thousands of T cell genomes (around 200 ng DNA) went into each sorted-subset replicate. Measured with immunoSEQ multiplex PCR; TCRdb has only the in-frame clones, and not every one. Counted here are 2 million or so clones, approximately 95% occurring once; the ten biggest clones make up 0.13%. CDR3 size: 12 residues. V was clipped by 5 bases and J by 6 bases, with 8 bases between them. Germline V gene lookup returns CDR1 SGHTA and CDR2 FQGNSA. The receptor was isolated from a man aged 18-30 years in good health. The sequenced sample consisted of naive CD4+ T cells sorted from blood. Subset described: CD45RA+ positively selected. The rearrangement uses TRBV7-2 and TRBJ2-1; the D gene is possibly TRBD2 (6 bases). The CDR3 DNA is TGTGCCAGCAGCCCGACTAGCAATGAGCAGTTCTTC. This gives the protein CASSPTSNEQFF. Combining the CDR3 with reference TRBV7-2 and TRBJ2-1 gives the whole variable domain GAGVSQSPSNKVTEKGKDVELRCDPISGHTALYWYRQSLGQGLEFLIYFQGNSAPDKSGLPSDRFSAERTGGSVSTLTIQRTQQEDSAVYLCASSPTSNEQFFGPGTRLTVL.